Below are 27 T cell receptor beta chains sequenced from a single sample in a study of monozygotic twins with cystic fibrosis. The method was immunoSEQ multiplex PCR; TCRdb's version includes in-frame clones alone and lacks a portion of them. This sample yields around 30,000 clones, of which 85% are seen a single time; 0.88% belongs to the top ten. Material: blood. Receptors originate from a girl aged 2 to 9 with cystic fibrosis.

This chain links TRBV7-6 with TRBJ2-1; 12 nucleotides line up with TRBD2. This CDR3 spans 14 amino acids. Trimming at V came to 5 bases and at J to 6 bases, leaving 2 bases not matched to a gene. From germline, CDR1 is SGHVS and CDR2 FNYEAQ. As DNA, the CDR3 is TGTGCCAGCAGCCCGGGACTAGCGGGCAATGAGCAGTTCTTC. Translating gives CASSPGLAGNEQFF.

V and J are TRBV5-1 and TRBJ2-4, with 9 nucleotides matching TRBD1. There are 14 residues in the CDR3. Unmatched junction bases numbered 8, after V lost 2 bases and J lost 11 bases. The germline gives CDR1 SGHRS, CDR2 YFSETQ. The CDR3 region is CASSFRGDRAFQYF. DNA of the CDR3: TGCGCCAGCAGCTTTCGTGGGGACAGGGCTTTTCAGTACTTC.

The CDR3 is CASGNSNQPQHF. CDR3 bases: TGTGCCAGCGGGAACAGCAATCAGCCCCAGCATTTT. The chain employs TRBV2 and TRBJ1-5; D is undetermined. The CDR3 spans 12 residues. Germline values: CDR1 SNHLY, CDR2 FYNNEI. The ends were cut back, 8 bases at V and 1 base at J, with 6 bases in the middle.

This clone occurred once. The genes are TRBV7-9 and TRBJ2-7, with TRBD1 matching 10 bases. The CDR3 is made up of 18 amino acids. Germline values: CDR1 SEHNR, CDR2 FQNEAQ (reference sequence). V gave up 10 bases and J gave up 2 bases; unmatched junction bases: 20. This chain's CDR3 is CATFPLRATGGLTYEQYF. DNA of the CDR3: TGTGCCACCTTTCCATTAAGAGCGACAGGGGGCTTAACCTACGAGCAGTACTTC. Supplemented by reference TRBV7-9 and TRBJ2-7, the full variable domain reads DTGVSQNPRHKITKRGQNVTFRCDPISEHNRLYWYRQTLGQGPEFLTYFQNEAQLEKSRLLSDRFSAERPKGSFSTLEIQRTEQGDSAMYLCATFPLRATGGLTYEQYFGPGTRLTVT.

V and J are TRBV6-6 and TRBJ2-7, with 8 nucleotides matching TRBD2. Losses at the gene ends were 2 bases for V and 6 bases for J; bases not matched to a gene: 6. The CDR3 consists of 14 residues. In germline, CDR1 is MNHNY, CDR2 SVGAGI (reference sequence). The CDR3 DNA follows: TGTGCCAGCAGTTACGGGACTAGAGGCATCGAGCAGTACTTC. It codes for CASSYGTRGIEQYF.

This clone was picked up a small number of times. V is TRBV11-2 and J is TRBJ1-4; possible D gene TRBD1, 5 bases. Trimming pared 5 bases from V and 8 bases from J, leaving 15 bases between. This CDR3 is 14 amino acids long. Germline lookup yields CDR1 SGHAT and CDR2 FQNNGV. CDR3 coding DNA: TGTGCCAGCAGCACTCAGGGCGGCCGCGAAAAACTGTTTTTT. Translated, it gives CASSTQGGREKLFF.

The V and J genes are TRBV5-6 and TRBJ2-1; 9 bases match TRBD1. Per the germline V gene, CDR1 is SGHDT and CDR2 is YYEEEE. The CDR3 totals 15 residues. V was pared by 4 bases and J by 4 bases, with 6 bases of the junction left unmatched. CDR3 sequence reads: CASSPRDRAYNEQFF. The CDR3 DNA reads TGTGCCAGCAGCCCCCGGGACAGGGCATACAATGAGCAGTTCTTC.

The rearrangement links TRBV11-2 to TRBJ1-1; no firm D call. This CDR3 has 14 amino acids. CDR1 and CDR2 (germline): SGHAT, FQNNGV. Trimming shortened V by 2 bases and J by 1 base, and 8 bases separated the two germline ends. Written as DNA, the CDR3 is TGTGCCAGCAGCTTAAGGCGGACGAACACTGAAGCTTTCTTT. Encoded protein: CASSLRRTNTEAFF.

This chain uses TRBV6-5 with TRBJ2-2, with D hard to call. The CDR3 has 13 residues. V was shortened by 6 bases and J by 8 bases, with 13 bases between the two germline ends. Germline CDR1 reads MNHEY; CDR2 reads SVGAGI. The CDR3 nucleotides read TGTGCCAGCAGCTTCCGGGTGGCTGGGGAGCTGTTTTTT. Translated: CASSFRVAGELFF.

The sample holds a few counts of this clone. The CDR3 nucleotides read TGTGCCAGCAGCCCCCTAGCGGGAGATATCTACGAGCAGTACTTC. This encodes CASSPLAGDIYEQYF. This chain connects TRBV7-3 to TRBJ2-7; 10 nucleotides match TRBD2. V lost 5 bases and J lost 3; bases outside the gene matches: 7. The CDR3 extends over 15 amino acids. Germline CDR1 SGHTA, CDR2 FQGTGA. The full variable domain, in which reference TRBV7-3 and TRBJ2-7 provide the parts outside the CDR3, is GAGVSQTPSNKVTEKGKYVELRCDPISGHTALYWYRQSLGQGPEFLIYFQGTGAADDSGLPNDRFFAVRPEGSVSTLKIQRTERGDSAVYLCASSPLAGDIYEQYFGPGTRLTVT.

In DNA, the CDR3 is TGTGCCAGTAGTATGGACAGGGGGCGAAATGGCTACACCTTC. This encodes CASSMDRGRNGYTF. The chain carries TRBV19 and TRBJ1-2; TRBD1 matches at 11 bases. The junction had 3 bases not matched to a gene; V was cut back by 3 bases and J by 6 bases. This CDR3 has 14 residues. CDR1 and CDR2 from the germline V gene are LNHDA and SQIVND (reference sequence).

CDR3 protein: CAWHRGQGNTEAFF. In DNA, the CDR3 is TGTGCCTGGCACCGGGGACAGGGAAACACTGAAGCTTTCTTT. The J gene is TRBJ1-1, the V gene TRBV30; TRBD1 matches 9 bases. V was pared by 5 bases and J by 2 bases, with 6 bases of the junction left unmatched. The CDR3 runs to 14 residues. Germline V gene sequence: CDR1 GTSNPN, CDR2 SVGIG (reference sequence).

This clone came up a few times. This chain uses TRBV4-2 with TRBJ1-6, with 7 bases that match TRBD1. Trimming at V came to 3 bases and at J to 5 bases, leaving 10 bases not matched to a gene. Germline CDR1 LGHNA, CDR2 YNFKEQ. The CDR3 contains 17 residues. The CDR3 DNA follows: TGTGCCAGCAGCCAGGAAGGACTACAGGGGAATAATTCACCCCTCCACTTT. Its translation: CASSQEGLQGNNSPLHF.

The gene calls are TRBV7-9 and TRBJ1-2; 8 positions match TRBD1. This CDR3 has 15 amino acids. J lost 3 bases, V lost 5 bases, and 8 bases had no gene match. Germline V gives CDR1 SEHNR, CDR2 FQNEAQ (reference sequence). The CDR3 DNA reads as TGTGCCAGCAGCCGACGGACAGGGTCGGACTATGGCTACACCTTC. Protein: CASSRRTGSDYGYTF.

The V gene is TRBV19, the J gene TRBJ2-1; D remains ambiguous. The ends were cut back, 3 bases at V and 6 bases at J, with 18 bases in the middle. Germline V gene data show CDR1 as LNHDA and CDR2 as SQIVND (reference sequence). This CDR3 has 16 residues. CDR3: CASSIPDRSESNEQFF. The CDR3 DNA reads as TGTGCCAGTAGTATCCCCGATCGTAGTGAATCCAATGAGCAGTTCTTC.

The chain is built from TRBV9 and TRBJ2-2; 10 nucleotides agree with TRBD1. The V gene's germline CDR1 is SGDLS and CDR2 YYNGEE. The CDR3 loop spans 15 amino acids. Trimming took 5 bases from V and 6 from J; bases not matched to a gene: 7. The CDR3 region has the DNA TGTGCCAGCAGGCGGGAGGACAGGGGGTCCGGGGAGCTGTTTTTT. It is translated as CASRREDRGSGELFF.

The genes are TRBV30 and TRBJ2-3; 7 nucleotides match TRBD2. V dropped 3 bases and J dropped 5; count of bases not matched to a gene: 11. The CDR3 extends over 15 amino acids. Germline V gives CDR1 GTSNPN, CDR2 SVGIG (reference sequence). The CDR3, as DNA: TGTGCCTGGAGCCCGGGACTATCCCTCGTAGATACGCAGTATTTT. Amino acid sequence: CAWSPGLSLVDTQYF.

The chain is built from TRBV30 and TRBJ1-4; unclear D gene. The V end lost 3 bases, the J end lost 8 bases, and 16 bases lay between the germline ends. This CDR3 region has 14 residues. CDR1 and CDR2 from the germline V gene are GTSNPN and SVGIG (reference sequence). The CDR3 DNA reads as TGTGCCTGGAGAGGAGGGATGGCGGGAGAAAAACTGTTTTTT. This sequence encodes CAWRGGMAGEKLFF. Looking up the rest from reference TRBV30 and TRBJ1-4 gives the full variable domain: SQTIHQWPATLVQPVGSPLSLECTVEGTSNPNLYWYRQAAGRGLQLLFYSVGIGQISSEVPQNLSASRPQDRQFILSSKKLLLSDSGFYLCAWRGGMAGEKLFFGSGTQLSVL.

The chain is built from TRBV7-2 and TRBJ2-3, with a tentative D call TRBD2 (6 bases). The CDR3 has 14 amino acids. Looked up from germline, CDR1 is SGHTA and CDR2 is FQGNSA. The V end was cut by 4 bases, the J end by 4 bases, with 12 bases between. As DNA, the CDR3 is TGTGCCAGCAGCTCGGAACTAGCCTCAGATACGCAGTATTTT. Amino acids: CASSSELASDTQYF.

The chain links TRBV7-2 to TRBJ1-2, with a tentative D call TRBD1 (6 bases). V gave up 5 bases and J gave up 4 bases, with 20 bases separating them. Germline CDR1 is SGHTA and CDR2 is FQGNSA. This CDR3 is built from 16 residues. CDR3 residues: CASSTLGGATSYGYTF. The CDR3 bases are TGTGCCAGCAGCACCCTTGGGGGGGCCACCAGCTATGGCTACACCTTC.

A few counts support this clone. CDR3 loop: CAWSVWGWDYGYTF. CDR3 coding DNA: TGTGCCTGGAGTGTGTGGGGCTGGGACTATGGCTACACCTTC. The chain employs TRBV30 and TRBJ1-2; possibly TRBD1 for D (5 bases). Germline CDR1 is GTSNPN and CDR2 is SVGIG (reference sequence). The CDR3 is made up of 14 amino acids. V was pared by 0 bases and J by 3 bases, with 11 bases between.

V and J are TRBV7-9 and TRBJ2-1, with 10 bases identical to TRBD2. Unmatched junction bases numbered 8, after V lost 7 bases and J lost 5 bases. The CDR3 spans 15 residues. The V gene's germline CDR1 is SEHNR and CDR2 FQNEAQ (reference sequence). CDR3 in amino acids: CASTLGLAVDNEQFF. The DNA of the CDR3 is TGTGCCAGCACCCTCGGACTAGCGGTTGACAATGAGCAGTTCTTC.

This chain joins TRBV10-2 and TRBJ2-7; no definite D call. Germline CDR1 and CDR2: WSHSY and SAAADI. This CDR3 spans 14 amino acids. Trimming removed 2 bases at V and 3 bases at J, with 11 bases between. CDR3 sequence (DNA): TGCGCCAGCAGTGAGACGGAGTCTTACTACGAGCAGTACTTC. It translates to CASSETESYYEQYF.

The chain carries TRBV18 and TRBJ1-4; D gene unclear. The V end lost 3 bases, the J end lost 8 bases, and 10 bases lay between the germline ends. This CDR3 is built from 13 residues. Germline CDR1 and CDR2: KGHSH and LQKENI. CDR3: CASSPPVVEKLFF. CDR3 sequence (DNA): TGTGCCAGCTCACCGCCCGTAGTAGAAAAACTGTTTTTT.

CDR3 amino acids: CASILPGLAGSPDTQYF. CDR3 in DNA: TGTGCCAGCATCCTCCCGGGACTAGCGGGATCCCCAGATACGCAGTATTTT. This chain links TRBV28 with TRBJ2-3, with TRBD2 identical over 13 bases. This CDR3 is 17 amino acids long. V shed 7 bases and J 4 bases; nucleotides not matched to a gene: 11. Per the germline V gene, CDR1 is MDHEN and CDR2 is SYDVKM.

V is TRBV19 and J is TRBJ2-1; D call uncertain. Trimming removed 2 bases at V and 4 bases at J, with 12 bases between. The germline CDR1 and CDR2 sequences are LNHDA and SQIVND (reference sequence). The CDR3 loop spans 15 amino acids. The CDR3 DNA reads TGTGCCAGTAGTATAAATTCCGGACGGTACAATGAGCAGTTCTTC. Protein: CASSINSGRYNEQFF.

This clone appeared a single time. V gene TRBV27 combines with J gene TRBJ2-2; the D is unclear. V was cut by 3 bases and J by 6 bases, with 8 bases left in between. This CDR3 region has 13 residues. Germline CDR1 reads MNHEY; CDR2 reads SMNVEV (reference sequence). The CDR3 protein is CASSLVGSGELFF. CDR3 coding DNA: TGTGCCAGCAGTTTGGTAGGGTCCGGGGAGCTGTTTTTT.